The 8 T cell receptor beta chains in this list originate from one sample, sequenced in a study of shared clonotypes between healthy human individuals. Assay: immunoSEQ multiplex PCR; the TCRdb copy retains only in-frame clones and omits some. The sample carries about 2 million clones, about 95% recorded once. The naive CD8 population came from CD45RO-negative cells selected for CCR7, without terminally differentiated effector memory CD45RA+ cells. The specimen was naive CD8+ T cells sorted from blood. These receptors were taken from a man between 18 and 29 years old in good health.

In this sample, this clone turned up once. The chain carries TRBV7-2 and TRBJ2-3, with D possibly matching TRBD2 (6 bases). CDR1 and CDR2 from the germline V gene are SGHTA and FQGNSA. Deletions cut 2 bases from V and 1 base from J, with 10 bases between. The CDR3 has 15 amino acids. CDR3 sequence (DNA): TGTGCCAGCAGCTTACAGCGGGTCGGCACAGATACGCAGTATTTT. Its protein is CASSLQRVGTDTQYF.

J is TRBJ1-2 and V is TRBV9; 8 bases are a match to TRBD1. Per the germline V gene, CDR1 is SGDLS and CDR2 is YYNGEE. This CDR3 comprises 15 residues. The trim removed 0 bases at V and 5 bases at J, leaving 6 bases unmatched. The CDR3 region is CASSVAGGTGYGYTF. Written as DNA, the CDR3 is TGTGCCAGCAGCGTAGCTGGGGGGACAGGTTATGGCTACACCTTC.

The CDR3 reads CASSSDLDTSYEQYF. The CDR3 DNA reads as TGTGCCAGCAGCTCCGACCTTGACACCTCCTACGAGCAGTACTTC. This chain uses TRBV7-9 with TRBJ2-7; D is uncertain. The germline gives CDR1 SEHNR, CDR2 FQNEAQ (reference sequence). Trimming cost V 4 bases and J 0 bases, with 13 bases left between them. The CDR3 has 15 residues. Full variable domain (rest looked up from reference TRBV7-9 and TRBJ2-7): DTGVSQNPRHKITKRGQNVTFRCDPISEHNRLYWYRQTLGQGPEFLTYFQNEAQLEKSRLLSDRFSAERPKGSFSTLEIQRTEQGDSAMYLCASSSDLDTSYEQYFGPGTRLTVT.

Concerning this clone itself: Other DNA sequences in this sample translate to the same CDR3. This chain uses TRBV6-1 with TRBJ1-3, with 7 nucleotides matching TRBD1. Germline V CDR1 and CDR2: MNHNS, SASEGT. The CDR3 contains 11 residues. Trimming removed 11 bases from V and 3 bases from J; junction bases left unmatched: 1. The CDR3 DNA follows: TGTGCCGGGACAGATGGAAACACCATATATTTT. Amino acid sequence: CAGTDGNTIYF.

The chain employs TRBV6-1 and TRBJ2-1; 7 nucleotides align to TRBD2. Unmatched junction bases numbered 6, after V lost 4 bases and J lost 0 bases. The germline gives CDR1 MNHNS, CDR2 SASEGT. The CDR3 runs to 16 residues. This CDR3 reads CASSALGGSSYNEQFF. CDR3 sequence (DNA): TGTGCCAGCAGTGCCCTTGGCGGGAGCTCCTACAATGAGCAGTTCTTC.

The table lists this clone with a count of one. The CDR3 bases are TGTGCCAGCAGTTTATCGTCGACAGGGGGAGAGACCCAGTACTTC. Translating it yields CASSLSSTGGETQYF. This rearrangement joins TRBV27 to TRBJ2-5, with 9 positions matching TRBD1. V lost 0 bases to trimming and J lost 4 bases; unmatched junction nucleotides: 3. The CDR3 sequence is 15 residues long. The germline CDR1 and CDR2 sequences are MNHEY and SMNVEV (reference sequence).

CDR3 in amino acids: CASTWGEAYEQYF. The CDR3 coding sequence is TGTGCCAGCACATGGGGCGAGGCCTACGAGCAGTACTTC. This sequence joins TRBV6-5 and TRBJ2-7, with a weak D call TRBD1 (5 bases). The CDR3 loop spans 13 amino acids. Between the trimmed V and J ends, which lost 7 bases and 2 bases, there was a span of 12 bases. Germline V lookup: CDR1 MNHEY, CDR2 SVGAGI.

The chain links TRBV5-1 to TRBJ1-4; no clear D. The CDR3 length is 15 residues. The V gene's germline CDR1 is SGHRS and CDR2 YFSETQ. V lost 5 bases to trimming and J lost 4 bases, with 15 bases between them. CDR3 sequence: CASSFQGSGNEKLFF. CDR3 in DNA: TGCGCCAGCAGTTTCCAAGGATCCGGTAATGAAAAACTGTTTTTT. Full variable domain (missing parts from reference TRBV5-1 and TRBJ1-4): KAGVTQTPRYLIKTRGQQVTLSCSPISGHRSVSWYQQTPGQGLQFLFEYFSETQRNKGNFPGRFSGRQFSNSRSEMNVSTLELGDSALYLCASSFQGSGNEKLFFGSGTQLSVL.